The clone carrying this T cell receptor (beta chain) has only a few counts. Its target is not known. TCRdb redid the calling of the 5' RACE reads with MiXCR, one entry per CDR3 protein. The sample lists about 250,000 distinct CDR3 sequences; roughly 25% were seen once. Germline V CDR1 and CDR2: SGHAT, FQNNGV. With 5 bases removed from V and 6 bases from J, the gap between germline ends came to 14 bases. The CDR3 length is 13 residues. The data originate from a study of CD8 T cells in ankylosing spondylitis. Study-level points and caveats: In ankylosing spondylitis patients, matched synovial fluid reportedly showed significant enrichment of disease-linked clones. Peripheral blood samples showed relatively rare disease-linked clones, and these clones were CD8+.

The receptor was isolated from a male donor with ankylosing spondylitis or in good health (not recorded which). The source material was blood, either unsorted or a sorted T cell fraction (not recorded which). The V and J genes are TRBV11-2 and TRBJ2-7; D remains unclear. CDR3 region: CASSLRVAPEQYF. The CDR3, as DNA: TGTGCCAGCAGCCTCCGGGTCGCTCCCGAGCAGTACTTC.